A single sample gave rise to the 25 T cell receptor beta chains below, sequenced in a study of CD8+CD57+ T cells in acquired aplastic anemia. TCR beta VDJ and CDR3 profiles were obtained from a genomic DNA template. Via MiXCR, TCRdb re-called the reads, giving one row per CDR3 protein. The sample yields around 200,000 distinct CDR3 sequences, less than 70% seen once. Sequencing was performed on sorted CD4+, CD8+, or CD8+CD57+ T cells (not recorded which) from PBMCs. The receptors stem from a human donor in good health, serving as a control.

The V gene is TRBV7-2, the J gene TRBJ2-3; TRBD1 agrees at 7 bases. V shed 5 bases, J shed 0 bases, and the junction held 5 bases outside the gene matches. The CDR3 is 15 residues long. Germline CDR1 SGHTA, CDR2 FQGNSA. Here the CDR3 DNA reads TGTGCCAGCAGCCCGACAGGGCGCAGCACAGATACGCAGTATTTT. Protein product: CASSPTGRSTDTQYF.

The rearrangement uses TRBV12-3 or TRBV12-4 and TRBJ1-2, with TRBD1 as a possible D gene (5 bases). The CDR3 consists of 14 residues. V shed 3 bases and J shed 6 bases, with 14 bases lying between them. Written as DNA, the CDR3 is TGTGCCAGCAGTTTTAGCGGGGGAGGGAATGGCTACACCTTC. Encoded protein: CASSFSGGGNGYTF.

The chain recombines TRBV29-1 with TRBJ1-4; 7 positions agree with TRBD1. With 3 bases clipped from V and 8 bases from J, the junction kept 6 bases outside the gene matches. This CDR3 has 13 amino acids. From germline, CDR1 is SQVTM and CDR2 ANQGSEA. The CDR3 DNA reads as TGCAGCGTTGAGAACAGGGGAGGGGAAAAACTGTTTTTT. Its translation is CSVENRGGEKLFF.

The J gene is TRBJ2-7, the V gene TRBV2; D ambiguous. V shed 8 bases and J shed 8 bases, with 16 bases lying between them. The CDR3 is made up of 12 amino acids. Germline CDR1 is SNHLY and CDR2 is FYNNEI. CDR3 nucleotides: TGTGCCAGCTCAGTGGACGGCACCAAGCAGTACTTC. This translates into CASSVDGTKQYF.

The genes are TRBV9 and TRBJ2-1, with TRBD2 identical over 10 bases. The CDR3 extends over 16 amino acids. V dropped 0 bases and J dropped 5; count of bases not matched to a gene: 5. Germline V gene sequence: CDR1 SGDLS, CDR2 YYNGEE. The CDR3 nucleotides read TGTGCCAGCAGCGTAGCAGGACTAGCGGCTCACAATGAGCAGTTCTTC. Translation gives CASSVAGLAAHNEQFF. Looking up the rest from reference TRBV9 and TRBJ2-1 gives the full variable domain: DSGVTQTPKHLITATGQRVTLRCSPRSGDLSVYWYQQSLDQGLQFLIQYYNGEERAKGNILERFSAQQFPDLHSELNLSSLELGDSALYFCASSVAGLAAHNEQFFGPGTRLTVL.

This CDR3 is CSASSTADGANTGELFF. CDR3 in DNA: TGCAGTGCTAGCTCGACAGCGGACGGAGCGAACACCGGGGAGCTGTTTTTT. This sequence joins TRBV20-1 and TRBJ2-2; D is perhaps TRBD1 or TRBD2 (5 bases each). The CDR3 has 17 residues. V gave up 3 bases and J gave up 0 bases, with 17 bases separating them. CDR1 is DFQATT and CDR2 is SNEGSKA in the germline V gene (reference sequence).

This clonotype was seen many times. CDR3 coding DNA: TGCAGTGCAGGGAATCCCGGGACAGGGTTAGGAAACACCATATATTTT. This codes for CSAGNPGTGLGNTIYF. This rearrangement joins TRBV20-1 to TRBJ1-3; 9 positions agree with TRBD1. Germline CDR1 and CDR2: DFQATT and SNEGSKA (reference sequence). The CDR3 is made up of 16 amino acids. With 6 bases clipped from V and 4 bases from J, the junction kept 13 bases outside the gene matches.

The V gene is TRBV2, the J gene TRBJ1-3, with D uncertain. The CDR3 consists of 13 residues. V was pared by 1 base and J by 4 bases, with 5 bases between. Looked up from germline, CDR1 is SNHLY and CDR2 is FYNNEI. The CDR3 nucleotides are TGTGCCAGCAGTGAAGATCTGGGAAACACCATATATTTT. Encoded protein: CASSEDLGNTIYF. Full variable domain (outside the CDR3, taken from reference TRBV2 and TRBJ1-3): EPEVTQTPSHQVTQMGQEVILRCVPISNHLYFYWYRQILGQKVEFLVSFYNNEISEKSEIFDDQFSVERPDGSNFTLKIRSTKLEDSAMYFCASSEDLGNTIYFGEGSWLTVV.

A remark on this clonotype: At one end, the junction sequence differs from germline, possibly due to a read error. This chain joins TRBV7-2 and TRBJ2-7, with a weak D call TRBD1 (5 bases). CDR3 length equals 14 residues. Germline V gene lookup returns CDR1 SGHTA and CDR2 FQGNSA. The CDR3 here is CASSQDRTLYEQYF. Written as DNA, the CDR3 is TGCGCCAGCAGCCAAGATCGGACACTCTACGAGCAGTACTTC.

For this clonotype: Because it lacks the conserved phenylalanine or tryptophan at the end, this CDR3 is likely a read error. The V call is TRBV7-2, the J call TRBJ2-5; D gene unclear. Germline-derived CDR1 and CDR2 are SGHTA and FQGNSA. CDR3 length: 12 residues. V was clipped by 5 bases and J by 4 bases, with 8 bases between them. CDR3 amino acids: CASSPAIETQYV. CDR3 nucleotides: TGTGCCAGCAGCCCAGCGATAGAGACCCAGTACGTC.

The chain is built from TRBV24-1 and TRBJ2-5, with TRBD1 identical over 11 bases. The V and J ends lost 6 bases and 4 bases, in that order; junction bases with no gene match: 9. CDR1 and CDR2 from the germline V gene are KGHDR and SFDVKD. The CDR3 is 16 residues long. The CDR3 nucleotides are TGTGCCACCAGTCTAACCGGGACAGGGGGAGGAGAGACCCAGTACTTC. This sequence encodes CATSLTGTGGGETQYF.

This sequence joins TRBV12-3 or TRBV12-4 and TRBJ2-7; D is unresolved. Trimming left V 3 bases short and J 3 bases short, with 18 bases between. CDR3 size: 16 residues. CDR3 in amino acids: CASSFRVGKVVYEQYF. The DNA for the CDR3 is TGTGCCAGCAGTTTTCGAGTGGGGAAGGTCGTCTACGAGCAGTACTTC.

In this sample, this clonotype turned up many times. The genes are TRBV5-1 and TRBJ2-1; TRBD2 matches at 13 bases. J gave up 1 base and V 4 bases, and 8 bases lay outside the gene matches. The CDR3 is 18 residues long. Germline CDR1 and CDR2: SGHRS and YFSETQ. Here the CDR3 DNA reads TGCGCCAGCAGCGGTGGACTAGCGGGGGCCGAATCCTACAATGAGCAGTTCTTC. Protein product: CASSGGLAGAESYNEQFF. Supplemented by reference TRBV5-1 and TRBJ2-1, the full variable domain reads KAGVTQTPRYLIKTRGQQVTLSCSPISGHRSVSWYQQTPGQGLQFLFEYFSETQRNKGNFPGRFSGRQFSNSRSEMNVSTLELGDSALYLCASSGGLAGAESYNEQFFGPGTRLTVL.

V is TRBV5-5 and J is TRBJ1-2; TRBD1 agrees at 9 bases. From germline, CDR1 is SGHKS and CDR2 YYEKEE (reference sequence). With V trimmed by 4 bases and J by 1 base, 8 bases remained unmatched. The CDR3 loop spans 16 amino acids. The CDR3 bases are TGTGCCAGCAGCCTGGCCCGGGACAGGGTTAACTATGGCTACACCTTC. Its protein product is CASSLARDRVNYGYTF.

To note about this clonotype: This clone may be a read error of a much larger clone one base away. The rearrangement links TRBV6-1 to TRBJ2-1, with a possible D match to TRBD2 (5 bases). The CDR3 runs to 14 residues. Germline loops: CDR1 MNHNS, CDR2 SASEGT. CDR3 loop: CAGSEERGDNEQFF. The DNA of the CDR3 is TGTGCCGGCAGTGAGGAACGGGGAGACAATGAGCAGTTCTTC.

The genes are TRBV9 and TRBJ2-2; 7 nucleotides match TRBD1. The J segment lost 6 bases and the V segment lost 4 bases, leaving 9 bases of the junction unmatched. Germline assignment: CDR1 SGDLS and CDR2 YYNGEE. There are 15 residues in the CDR3. The CDR3, as DNA: TGTGCCAGCAGCCTGACAGGGAAGGGCGCCGGGGAGCTGTTTTTT. Residues: CASSLTGKGAGELFF.

V and J are TRBV24-1 and TRBJ2-1; weak D call: TRBD2 (5 bases). The CDR3 is made up of 14 amino acids. The germline V gene has CDR1 KGHDR and CDR2 SFDVKD. V was shortened by 3 bases and J by 9 bases, with 14 bases between the two germline ends. CDR3 loop: CATSDGNLRVEQFF. Written as DNA, the CDR3 is TGTGCCACCAGTGATGGGAATCTGCGGGTTGAGCAGTTCTTC.

This chain uses TRBV12-3 or TRBV12-4 with TRBJ2-5; D call uncertain. This CDR3 comprises 15 residues. V shed 3 bases and J shed 4 bases, with 15 bases lying between them. The CDR3 sequence: CASSLLGSGGETQYF. The CDR3 nucleotides are TGTGCCAGCAGTTTGCTGGGATCGGGCGGAGAGACCCAGTACTTC.

V usage is TRBV5-1 and J usage is TRBJ1-2; D possibly corresponds to TRBD1 (6 bases). The V gene's germline CDR1 is SGHRS and CDR2 YFSETQ. With 3 bases removed from V and 4 bases from J, the gap between germline ends came to 13 bases. This CDR3 contains 14 residues. In DNA form, the CDR3 reads TGCGCCAGCAGCTCGTTAGGGGGGGGCTATGGCTACACCTTC. Translated, it gives CASSSLGGGYGYTF.

This clonotype showed up many times. This chain links TRBV5-5 with TRBJ1-5; 9 positions match TRBD1. Losses at the gene ends were 4 bases for V and 4 bases for J; bases not matched to a gene: 3. Germline V lookup: CDR1 SGHKS, CDR2 YYEKEE (reference sequence). This CDR3 comprises 14 residues. CDR3 sequence (DNA): TGTGCCAGCAGCGAGGGACAGGGAAATCAGCCCCAGCATTTT. Protein product: CASSEGQGNQPQHF.

This clonotype was seen ten or more times. The rearrangement joins TRBV9 to TRBJ1-4; a weak D match, TRBD1 (5 bases). Trimming removed 0 bases at V and 3 bases at J, with 6 bases between. This CDR3 contains 14 residues. Germline assignment: CDR1 SGDLS and CDR2 YYNGEE. The CDR3 loop is CASSVGGSNEKLFF. CDR3 DNA sequence: TGTGCCAGCAGCGTAGGGGGGTCTAATGAAAAACTGTTTTTT.

The gene calls are TRBV15 and TRBJ2-7; 8 positions agree with TRBD1. V was clipped by 0 bases and J by 2 bases; unmatched bases: 0. The CDR3 covers 14 residues. Germline V CDR1 and CDR2: LNHNV, YYDKDF (reference sequence). The CDR3 protein is CATSREQGAYEQYF. CDR3 in DNA: TGTGCCACCAGCAGAGAACAGGGGGCCTACGAGCAGTACTTC.

This chain links TRBV10-3 with TRBJ2-7, with TRBD1 identical over 11 bases. Germline CDR1 is ENHRY and CDR2 is SYGVKD. This CDR3 has 14 amino acids. V lost 6 bases to trimming and J lost 5 bases; unmatched junction nucleotides: 6. The CDR3 DNA reads TGTGCCATCAGCCACGGGACAGGGGGAAACGAGCAGTACTTC. Translating it yields CAISHGTGGNEQYF.

This clonotype occurred many times. The chain recombines TRBV9 with TRBJ1-6; TRBD1 might be the D (5 bases). CDR3 length: 13 residues. V dropped 5 bases and J dropped 8 bases, with 11 bases sitting between them. Germline V gene data show CDR1 as SGDLS and CDR2 as YYNGEE. The CDR3 DNA reads as TGTGCCAGCAGGGGGGGACTGGATTCACCCCTCCACTTT. The encoded protein is CASRGGLDSPLHF. The full variable domain, completed using reference TRBV9 and TRBJ1-6, is DSGVTQTPKHLITATGQRVTLRCSPRSGDLSVYWYQQSLDQGLQFLIQYYNGEERAKGNILERFSAQQFPDLHSELNLSSLELGDSALYFCASRGGLDSPLHFGNGTRLTVT.

The table lists this clonotype with a count of one. This rearrangement joins TRBV10-3 to TRBJ2-5; D remains ambiguous. The CDR3 is made up of 13 amino acids. Per germline, CDR1 ENHRY and CDR2 SYGVKD. Trimming shortened V by 3 bases and J by 2 bases, and 7 bases separated the two germline ends. The CDR3 nucleotides are TGTGCCATCAGTGAAAGGATACAAGAGACCCAGTACTTC. Its translation: CAISERIQETQYF.